This passage covers 22 T cell receptor beta chains from one sample sequenced in a study of spatial heterogeneity in lung cancer. TCRdb used MiXCR to reprocess the 5' RACE reads, holding one entry per CDR3 protein. The sample consists of about 95,000 distinct CDR3 sequences, around 8.6% of them appearing once. As for time point: sample taken at primary tumor resection. Whole RNA, which was extracted from tumor, nontumor lung tissue or frozen PBMC, was sequenced without any cell sorting. The sample consisted of PBMCs, taken at surgery. Receptor source: a male donor with early-stage non-small cell lung cancer.

In its sample, this clonotype was seen many times. This chain connects TRBV7-8 to TRBJ2-3; 7 bases fit TRBD1. Germline V gene lookup returns CDR1 SGHVS and CDR2 FQNEAQ. CDR3 length: 15 residues. V lost 4 bases and J lost 5; bases outside the gene matches: 9. CDR3 DNA: TGTGCCAGCAGCTCAAGGGGGCGCCCCGAAGATACGCAGTATTTT. As protein: CASSSRGRPEDTQYF.

Only a few counts were recorded for this clonotype. The chain recombines TRBV7-2 with TRBJ2-1; possibly TRBD2 for D (5 bases). CDR3 size: 13 residues. CDR1 SGHTA and CDR2 FQGNSA come from the germline V gene. V lost 0 bases, J lost 13 bases, and 13 bases lay in between. The CDR3 DNA sequence: TGTGCCAGCAGCTTAGCTTTTGAGACTAACCAGTTCTTC. Its protein is CASSLAFETNQFF.

The chain links TRBV28 to TRBJ1-6, with TRBD1 identical over 9 bases. The ends lost 3 bases at V and 7 bases at J; junction bases unmatched: 13. The CDR3 has 18 residues. Germline V CDR1 and CDR2: MDHEN, SYDVKM. DNA for the CDR3: TGTGCCAGCAGTTTCCCGAGGACAGGGGTAATGAGGAATTCACCCCTCCACTTT. Translating gives CASSFPRTGVMRNSPLHF.

The gene calls are TRBV2 and TRBJ2-1; perhaps TRBD2 as D (5 bases). Trimming cost V 4 bases and J 5 bases, with 9 bases left between them. Per the germline V gene, CDR1 is SNHLY and CDR2 is FYNNEI. The CDR3 has 13 residues. As DNA, the CDR3 is TGTGCCAGCAGTGGGCTAGCCGACAATGAGCAGTTCTTC. Amino acid sequence: CASSGLADNEQFF.

The chain is built from TRBV6-6 and TRBJ2-2, with D unresolved. This CDR3 spans 13 amino acids. Germline V lookup: CDR1 MNHNY, CDR2 SVGAGI (reference sequence). Trimming left V 2 bases short and J 0 bases short, with 1 base between. DNA for the CDR3: TGTGCCAGCAGTTACCCGAACACCGGGGAGCTGTTTTTT. Amino acid sequence: CASSYPNTGELFF.

This clonotype was detected many times. This chain links TRBV29-1 with TRBJ2-7; maybe TRBD1 (5 bases). This CDR3 is 14 amino acids long. The germline V and J ends were trimmed by 0 bases and 4 bases, with 13 bases remaining between them. The V gene's germline CDR1 is SQVTM and CDR2 ANQGSEA. CDR3 residues: CSVEDQIDSYEQYF. In nucleotides, the CDR3 is TGCAGCGTTGAAGATCAGATCGACAGTTACGAGCAGTACTTC.

This clonotype was detected a few times. The chain employs TRBV30 and TRBJ2-5; TRBD2 matches 8 bases. Per germline, CDR1 GTSNPN and CDR2 SVGIG (reference sequence). This CDR3 is 14 amino acids long. V lost 4 bases, J lost 4 bases, and 8 bases stayed unmatched. The CDR3 coding sequence is TGTGCCTGGACTAGGACTAGCTCCGGAGAGACCCAGTACTTC. Protein sequence: CAWTRTSSGETQYF.

This clonotype was picked up a small number of times. This chain links TRBV5-1 with TRBJ2-3; 7 positions agree with TRBD2. The germline V gene has CDR1 SGHRS and CDR2 YFSETQ. J was trimmed by 0 bases and V by 1 base; bases with no gene match: 5. The CDR3 loop spans 16 amino acids. This CDR3 is CASSLPSGHSTDTQYF. The CDR3 DNA is TGCGCCAGCAGCTTGCCTAGCGGCCATAGCACAGATACGCAGTATTTT.

The chain employs TRBV11-2 and TRBJ1-1, with a weak D call TRBD1 (5 bases). This CDR3 is 14 amino acids long. The ends were cut back, 6 bases at V and 1 base at J, with 12 bases in the middle. The V gene's germline CDR1 is SGHAT and CDR2 FQNNGV. Written as DNA, the CDR3 is TGTGCCAGCAGGGGAGCAGGGAGGAACACTGAAGCTTTCTTT. Translating gives CASRGAGRNTEAFF.

This chain joins TRBV2 and TRBJ2-3; 15 nucleotides line up with TRBD2. The CDR3 contains 15 residues. CDR1 is SNHLY and CDR2 is FYNNEI in the germline V gene. J was trimmed by 6 bases and V by 5 bases; bases with no gene match: 3. The CDR3 protein is CASSYGLAGGDTQYF. CDR3 bases: TGTGCCAGCAGTTACGGACTAGCGGGAGGGGATACGCAGTATTTT.

The chain couples TRBV5-1 to TRBJ2-7; 13 positions match TRBD2. V gave up 3 bases and J gave up 2 bases; unmatched junction bases: 5. Per the germline V gene, CDR1 is SGHRS and CDR2 is YFSETQ. This CDR3 spans 16 amino acids. CDR3 sequence: CASSSILAGGAYEQYF. In DNA, the CDR3 is TGCGCCAGCAGCTCGATACTAGCGGGAGGGGCCTACGAGCAGTACTTC.

This clonotype showed up just a few times. The chain recombines TRBV10-1 with TRBJ2-3; 9 bases are shared with TRBD1. V trimming: 4 bases; J trimming: 4 bases; junction bases outside the gene matches: 3. Germline CDR1 and CDR2: WNHNN and SYGVQD (reference sequence). The CDR3 sequence is 14 residues long. The CDR3 region is CASSADRGADTQYF. The CDR3 DNA sequence: TGCGCCAGCAGTGCGGACAGGGGAGCAGATACGCAGTATTTT.

This clonotype has more than one count but fewer than ten. V gene TRBV6-1 combines with J gene TRBJ2-2, with D possibly being TRBD2 (6 bases). Germline V gene lookup returns CDR1 MNHNS and CDR2 SASEGT. This CDR3 has 14 residues. V lost 8 bases, J lost 4 bases, and 14 bases lay in between. The CDR3 nucleotides are TGTGCCAGCTCATCGCGGGAAGGCACCGGGGAGCTGTTTTTT. Translated, it gives CASSSREGTGELFF.

This clonotype has a count of ten or more. J is TRBJ1-3 and V is TRBV7-9; D is ambiguous. The ends were cut back, 5 bases at V and 6 bases at J, with 17 bases in the middle. Germline-derived CDR1 and CDR2 are SEHNR and FQNEAQ (reference sequence). The CDR3 extends over 15 amino acids. The CDR3 DNA follows: TGTGCCAGCAGCCTACTGTTTACTCTGGCAAACACCATATATTTT. It encodes CASSLLFTLANTIYF.

V gene TRBV28 combines with J gene TRBJ2-1; 8 bases match TRBD2. Germline loops: CDR1 MDHEN, CDR2 SYDVKM. The ends lost 5 bases at V and 5 bases at J; junction bases unmatched: 8. The CDR3 is made up of 15 amino acids. The CDR3 coding sequence is TGTGCCAGCAGTCGAAATAGCGGGAAGAACAATGAGCAGTTCTTC. Protein sequence: CASSRNSGKNNEQFF.

This clonotype has only a few counts. The rearrangement joins TRBV4-2 to TRBJ2-3; 9 bases are a match to TRBD2. Per germline, CDR1 LGHNA and CDR2 YNFKEQ. After removal of 1 base from V and 3 bases from J, the junction contained 11 bases not matched to a gene. The CDR3 extends over 18 amino acids. The CDR3 here is CASSQARGGLASTDTQYF. CDR3 in DNA: TGTGCCAGCAGCCAAGCCCGGGGGGGACTAGCTTCAACAGATACGCAGTATTTT.

As to this clonotype: The junction shows a germline mismatch at one end, possibly a read error. The rearrangement joins TRBV11-1 to TRBJ2-1; a possible D gene is TRBD1 (5 bases). Germline values: CDR1 SGHAT, CDR2 FQDESV (reference sequence). The CDR3 has 13 amino acids. The CDR3 bases are TGTGCCAGCAGCCCGAGAACGGACAATGAGCAGTTCTTT. It translates to CASSPRTDNEQFF.

The chain joins TRBV5-4 to TRBJ2-3; 7 bases align to TRBD2. J gave up 1 base and V 6 bases, and 11 bases lay outside the gene matches. CDR3 length: 16 residues. From germline, CDR1 is SGHNT and CDR2 YYREEE (reference sequence). DNA of the CDR3: TGTGCCAGCACTAGGGCGGGAGAGGTACGCACAGATACGCAGTATTTT. It encodes CASTRAGEVRTDTQYF.

In this sample, this clonotype turned up many times. The chain uses TRBV21-1 and TRBJ1-1; TRBD1 was called by the table and not checked on the DNA. TRBV21-1 constitutes a pseudogene. The CDR3 extends over 15 amino acids. The CDR3 sequence is CASSKMGGEGTEAFF. The CDR3 coding sequence is TGTGCCAGCAGCAAAATGGGGGGTGAAGGCACTGAAGCTTTCTTT.

This clonotype appeared many times. V and J are TRBV27 and TRBJ1-2; tentatively, D is TRBD1 (5 bases). CDR3 size: 12 residues. The V and J ends lost 7 bases and 9 bases respectively, with 15 bases between them. Germline V lookup: CDR1 MNHEY, CDR2 SMNVEV (reference sequence). The CDR3 sequence: CASKTGQKSYTF. CDR3 DNA: TGTGCCAGCAAAACGGGGCAGAAGAGCTACACCTTC.

The table lists this clonotype with many counts. The chain links TRBV20-1 to TRBJ1-4, with a possible D match to TRBD1 (5 bases). The germline V and J ends were trimmed by 5 bases and 5 bases, with 12 bases remaining between them. The CDR3 runs to 13 residues. The germline V gene has CDR1 DFQATT and CDR2 SNEGSKA (reference sequence). CDR3 bases: TGCAGTGCTCCGGGACCGCTGAATGAAAAACTGTTTTTT. Translation: CSAPGPLNEKLFF.

This clonotype was counted at least ten times. CDR3 amino acids: CASSSGQGANTGELFF. The CDR3 DNA is TGTGCCAGCAGCTCGGGACAGGGGGCCAACACCGGGGAGCTGTTTTTT. This sequence joins TRBV7-2 and TRBJ2-2, with TRBD1 matching over 12 bases. Trimming took 4 bases from V and 2 from J; bases not matched to a gene: 2. This CDR3 is built from 16 residues. Germline V CDR1 and CDR2: SGHTA, FQGNSA.